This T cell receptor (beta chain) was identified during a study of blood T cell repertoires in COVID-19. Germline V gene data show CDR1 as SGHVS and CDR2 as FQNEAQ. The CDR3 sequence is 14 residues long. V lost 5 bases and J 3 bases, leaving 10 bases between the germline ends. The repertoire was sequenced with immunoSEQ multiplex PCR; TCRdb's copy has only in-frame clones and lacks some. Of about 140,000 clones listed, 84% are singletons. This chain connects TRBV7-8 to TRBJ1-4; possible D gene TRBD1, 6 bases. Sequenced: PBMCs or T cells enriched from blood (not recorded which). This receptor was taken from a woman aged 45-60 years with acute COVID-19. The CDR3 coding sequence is TGTGCCAGCAGCCCACCAGGGGCTAATGAAAAACTGTTTTTT. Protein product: CASSPPGANEKLFF.